This T cell receptor (beta chain) derives from a study of blood T cells in healthy people across ages (dated by TCRdb to between 2015 and 2017). Looking at the study overall: Template switching captured roughly one uniquely barcoded TCR beta cDNA molecule per two T cells in model experiments. The study analyzed two additional independent replicas of 1 million unique cDNA reads from the same blood draw for two donors, one aged 18 to 30 and one aged 80 or older. Four age groups were formed from the donors: young (average 16 years), middle-aged (approximately 40), aged (approximately 60) and long-lived (more than 75). Age-related changes in TCR beta repertoire diversity were measured in the study by deep sequencing normalized with unique cDNA molecular identifiers. Donors of different ages were randomly distributed across sequencing lanes to avoid experimental bias.

Via the germline V gene, CDR1 is ENHRY and CDR2 SYGVKD. Trimming takes 5 bases from V and 5 bases from J, and the germline ends sit 12 bases apart. The CDR3 runs 13 residues from the cysteine to the phenylalanine. The only DNA kept is the CDR3, 39 bases in frame from the first base. The donors were roughly 39 Caucasian individuals from Russia, aged roughly 6 to 100 years, who were systemically healthy. Each donor gave around 9 milliliters of peripheral blood, collected into EDTA-treated Vacutainer tubes. Ficoll-Paque density-gradient centrifugation was used to isolate PBMCs, with at least 7 million per sample. Total RNA, at least 6 micrograms per sample, was extracted from PBMCs with Trizol reagent. For every donor, flow cytometry on a PBMC aliquot measured the percentage of naive CD45RAhigh/CD27high T cells. Results the study describes overall, beyond this receptor: Compared with the aged group, more naive CD4+ T cells, fewer expanded clones and increased TCR diversity were shown by the long-lived group, suggesting age selection. As age increased, observed TCR beta diversity per million T cells dropped in a roughly linear way, and a significant reduction was already evident by age roughly 40. The percentage of naive T cells measured by flow cytometry correlated strongly with observed TCR beta diversity. Total diversity estimates from one million sequenced T cells were considered lower bounds and underestimates. Because the CMV infection status of the donors was unknown, age-related changes in expanded clonotypes may potentially have been confounded. Bulk unsorted PBMC profiling prevented conclusive comparison of naive and antigen-experienced compartments.

A remark on this clonotype: There is no known antigen for this receptor. No base quality information exists; no much larger clone differs at one position.

The method behind the library was 5' RACE. The listed sequencing device is Illumina HiSeq 2500. A second about 6 to 11 cycle PCR used a sample-barcoded 5' primer and a J-beta primer mix. Each TCR beta cDNA molecule received a unique molecular identifier from a template-switch 5' adaptor carrying 12 random nucleotides. Each sample yielded at least 2.5 million CDR3-containing paired-end reads. All of the RNA was converted into first-strand cDNA using the Mint cDNA synthesis kit, with a TRBC-specific oligonucleotide serving as the primer. Following uracil-DNA glycosylase treatment, all cDNA underwent a first 18-cycle PCR with the universal primers M1SS and BC2_uni_R. The authors processed their data as follows. For normalization, 1 million high-quality reads were randomly selected from each sample, with every read carrying a distinct molecular identifier. Instead of being binned into consensus sequences, reads with shared molecular identifiers were discarded. MiTCR, set to a Q25 quality threshold and the strictest error-elimination algorithm, was used for CDR3 identification, clonotype clustering and error correction. A nonparametric unseen species model with Euler transformation was used to estimate a lower bound on total TCR beta diversity. TCRdb reran the public reads through fastp at Q25 and MiXCR, keeping productive beta chains. Rows are unified per CDR3 protein, each entry keeping the most common DNA and genes. These V and J calls are TCRdb output, not the study's own analysis. Present in this sample are roughly 700,000 distinct CDR3 sequences, around half of which were seen just once. The ten largest clones take up around 32% of the sample.

The chain is assembled from TRBV10-3 and TRBJ1-2, with an unclear D gene assignment. Sequences were obtained from blood. The clonotype originates from a woman aged 55-75 years in good health. The sequenced DNA is TGTGCCATCAGTACCCAGGCGGAGTATGGCTACACCTTC. Its translation is CAISTQAEYGYTF.